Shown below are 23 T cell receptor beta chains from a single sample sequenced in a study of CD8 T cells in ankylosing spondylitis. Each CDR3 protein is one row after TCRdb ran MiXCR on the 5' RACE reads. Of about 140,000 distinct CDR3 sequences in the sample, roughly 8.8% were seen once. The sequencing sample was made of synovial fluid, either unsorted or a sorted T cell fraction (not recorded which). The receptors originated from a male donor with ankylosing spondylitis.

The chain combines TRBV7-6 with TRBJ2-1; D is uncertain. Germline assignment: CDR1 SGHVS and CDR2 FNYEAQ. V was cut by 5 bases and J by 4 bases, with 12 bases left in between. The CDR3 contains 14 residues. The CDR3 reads CASSVDFKYNEQFF. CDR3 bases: TGTGCCAGCAGCGTAGACTTCAAATACAATGAGCAGTTCTTC.

CDR3 protein: CASRSDTSREQYF. CDR3 sequence (DNA): TGTGCCAGCAGATCTGACACTAGTCGGGAGCAGTACTTC. V and J are TRBV12-3 or TRBV12-4 and TRBJ2-7, with TRBD2 as a possible D gene (5 bases). Trimming removed 6 bases from V and 7 bases from J, with 16 bases in between. CDR3 length equals 13 residues.

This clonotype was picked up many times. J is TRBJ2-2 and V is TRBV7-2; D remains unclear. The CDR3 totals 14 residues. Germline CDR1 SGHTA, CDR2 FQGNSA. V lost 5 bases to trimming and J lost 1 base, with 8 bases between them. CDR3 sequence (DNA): TGTGCCAGCAGCCATAGTATGAACACCGGGGAGCTGTTTTTT. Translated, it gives CASSHSMNTGELFF.

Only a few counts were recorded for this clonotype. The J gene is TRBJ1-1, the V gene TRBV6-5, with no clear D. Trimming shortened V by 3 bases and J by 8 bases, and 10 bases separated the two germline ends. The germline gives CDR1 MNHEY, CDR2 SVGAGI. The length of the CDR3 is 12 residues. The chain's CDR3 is CASSYPPKEAFF. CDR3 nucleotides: TGTGCCAGCAGTTATCCCCCAAAGGAAGCTTTCTTT.

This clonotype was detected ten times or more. CDR3 loop: CSARPWTSGTEQYF. In nucleotides, the CDR3 is TGCAGTGCTAGGCCCTGGACTAGCGGAACCGAGCAGTACTTC. The rearrangement links TRBV20-1 to TRBJ2-7; 10 bases are a match to TRBD2. Germline-derived CDR1 and CDR2 are DFQATT and SNEGSKA (reference sequence). The CDR3 totals 14 residues. Trimming took 3 bases from V and 6 from J; bases not matched to a gene: 8.

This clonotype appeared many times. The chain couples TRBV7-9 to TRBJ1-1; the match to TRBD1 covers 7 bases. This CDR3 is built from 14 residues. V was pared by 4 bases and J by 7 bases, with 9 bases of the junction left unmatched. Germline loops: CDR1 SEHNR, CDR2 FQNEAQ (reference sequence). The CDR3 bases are TGTGCCAGCAGCTCCGGGACAGAAACTTTTGAAGCTTTCTTT. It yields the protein CASSSGTETFEAFF.

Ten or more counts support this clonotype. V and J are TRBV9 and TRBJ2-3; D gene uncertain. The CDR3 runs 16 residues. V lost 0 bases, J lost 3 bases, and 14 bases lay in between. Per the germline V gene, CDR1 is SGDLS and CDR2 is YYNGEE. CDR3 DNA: TGTGCCAGCAGCGTAGTACACGGTGGGAATACAGATACGCAGTATTTT. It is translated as CASSVVHGGNTDTQYF.

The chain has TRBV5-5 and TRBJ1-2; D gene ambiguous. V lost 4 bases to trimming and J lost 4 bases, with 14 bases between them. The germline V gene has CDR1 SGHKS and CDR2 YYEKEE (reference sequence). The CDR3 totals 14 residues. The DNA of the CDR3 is TGTGCCAGCAGCCCAGACCGCCTGCCCTATGGCTACACCTTC. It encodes CASSPDRLPYGYTF.

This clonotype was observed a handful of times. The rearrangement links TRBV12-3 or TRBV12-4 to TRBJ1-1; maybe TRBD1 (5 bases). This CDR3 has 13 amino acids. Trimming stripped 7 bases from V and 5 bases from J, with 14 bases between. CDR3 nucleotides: TGTGCCAGCATCCAGGGAGGTTATACTGAAGCTTTCTTT. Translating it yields CASIQGGYTEAFF.

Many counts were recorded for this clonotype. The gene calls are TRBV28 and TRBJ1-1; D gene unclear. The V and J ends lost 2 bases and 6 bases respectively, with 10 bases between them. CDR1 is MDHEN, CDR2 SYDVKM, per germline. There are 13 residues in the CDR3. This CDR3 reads CASSLMASPEAFF. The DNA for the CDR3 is TGTGCCAGCAGTTTAATGGCGAGCCCTGAAGCTTTCTTT.

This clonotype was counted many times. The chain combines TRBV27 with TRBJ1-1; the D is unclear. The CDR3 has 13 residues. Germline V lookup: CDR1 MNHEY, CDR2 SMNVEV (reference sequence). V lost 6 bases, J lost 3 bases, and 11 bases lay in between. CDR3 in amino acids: CASSLADYTEAFF. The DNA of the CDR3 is TGTGCCAGCAGCCTAGCGGATTACACTGAAGCTTTCTTT.

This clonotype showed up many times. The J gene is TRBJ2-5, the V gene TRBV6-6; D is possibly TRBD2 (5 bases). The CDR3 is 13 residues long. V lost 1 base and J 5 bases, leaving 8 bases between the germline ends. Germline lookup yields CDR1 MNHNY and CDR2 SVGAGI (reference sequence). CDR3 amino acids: CASSYWRWETQYF. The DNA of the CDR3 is TGTGCCAGCAGTTACTGGAGGTGGGAGACCCAGTACTTC.

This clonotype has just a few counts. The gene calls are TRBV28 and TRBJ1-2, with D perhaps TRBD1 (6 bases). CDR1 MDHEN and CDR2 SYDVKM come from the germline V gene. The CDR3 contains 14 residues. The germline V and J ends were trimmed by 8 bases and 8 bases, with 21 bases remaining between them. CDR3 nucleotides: TGTGCCAGCCGCTTCCCCGGGACAAAGGGCGGCTACACCTTC. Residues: CASRFPGTKGGYTF.

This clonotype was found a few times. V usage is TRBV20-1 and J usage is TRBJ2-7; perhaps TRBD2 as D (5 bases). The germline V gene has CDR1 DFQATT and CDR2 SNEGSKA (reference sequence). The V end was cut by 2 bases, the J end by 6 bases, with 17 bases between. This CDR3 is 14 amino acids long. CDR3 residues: CSARLAASRGEQYF. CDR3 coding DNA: TGCAGTGCTAGACTAGCAGCCTCCCGGGGCGAGCAGTACTTC.

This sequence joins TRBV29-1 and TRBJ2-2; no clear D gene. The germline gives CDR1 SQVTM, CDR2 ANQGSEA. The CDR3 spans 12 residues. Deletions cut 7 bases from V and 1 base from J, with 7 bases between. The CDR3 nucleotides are TGCAGCGCAACTCTGAACACCGGGGAGCTGTTTTTT. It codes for CSATLNTGELFF.

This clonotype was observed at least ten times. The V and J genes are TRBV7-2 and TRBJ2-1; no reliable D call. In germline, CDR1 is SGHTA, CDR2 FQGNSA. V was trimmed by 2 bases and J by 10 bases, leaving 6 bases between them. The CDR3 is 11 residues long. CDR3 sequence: CASSLNGEQFF. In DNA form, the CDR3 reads TGTGCCAGCAGCTTAAATGGCGAGCAGTTCTTC.

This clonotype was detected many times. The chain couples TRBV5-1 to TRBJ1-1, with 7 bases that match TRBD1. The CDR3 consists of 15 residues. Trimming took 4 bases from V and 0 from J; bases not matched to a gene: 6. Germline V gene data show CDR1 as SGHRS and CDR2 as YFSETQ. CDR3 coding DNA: TGCGCCAGCAGCACCACCACAGGGGTGAACACTGAAGCTTTCTTT. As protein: CASSTTTGVNTEAFF.

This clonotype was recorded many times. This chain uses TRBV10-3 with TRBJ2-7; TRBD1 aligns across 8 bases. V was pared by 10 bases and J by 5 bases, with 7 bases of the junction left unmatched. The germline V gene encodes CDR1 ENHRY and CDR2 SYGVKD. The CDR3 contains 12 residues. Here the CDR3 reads CATLTGGNEQYF. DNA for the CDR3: TGTGCCACCTTAACAGGGGGGAACGAGCAGTACTTC.

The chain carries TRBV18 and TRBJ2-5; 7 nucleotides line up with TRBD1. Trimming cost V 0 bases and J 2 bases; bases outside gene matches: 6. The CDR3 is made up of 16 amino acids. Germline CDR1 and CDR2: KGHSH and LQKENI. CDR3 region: CASSPPWDSLQETQYF. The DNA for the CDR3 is TGTGCCAGCTCACCACCGTGGGACAGCCTACAAGAGACCCAGTACTTC.

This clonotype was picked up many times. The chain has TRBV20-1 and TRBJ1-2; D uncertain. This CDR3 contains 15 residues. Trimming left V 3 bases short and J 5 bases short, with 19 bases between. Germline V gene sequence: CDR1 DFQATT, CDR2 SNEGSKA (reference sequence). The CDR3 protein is CSASAAGEGLYGYTF. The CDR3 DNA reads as TGCAGTGCTAGCGCGGCAGGCGAAGGGCTGTATGGCTACACCTTC.

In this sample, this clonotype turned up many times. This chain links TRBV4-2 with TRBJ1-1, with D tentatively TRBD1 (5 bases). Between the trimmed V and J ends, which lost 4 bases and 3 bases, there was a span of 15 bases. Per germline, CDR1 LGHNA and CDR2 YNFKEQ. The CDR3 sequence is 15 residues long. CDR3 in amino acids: CASSRENRRYTEAFF. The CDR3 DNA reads TGTGCCAGCAGCCGGGAGAACAGGAGGTACACTGAAGCTTTCTTT.

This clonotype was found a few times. CDR3 nucleotide sequence: TGTGCCAGCTCACCAGCTTATGAAGGGTTCGGCACTGAAGCTTTCTTT. Its protein product is CASSPAYEGFGTEAFF. The chain is built from TRBV18 and TRBJ1-1, with D unclear. Trimming shortened V by 2 bases and J by 4 bases, and 17 bases separated the two germline ends. Germline lookup yields CDR1 KGHSH and CDR2 LQKENI. The CDR3 covers 16 residues.

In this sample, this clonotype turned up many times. This CDR3 is CASSFTGRSTEAFF. The CDR3 DNA sequence: TGTGCCAGCAGCTTCACAGGGAGGAGCACTGAAGCTTTCTTT. The chain employs TRBV7-2 and TRBJ1-1, with a possible D match to TRBD1 (6 bases). CDR1 and CDR2 (germline): SGHTA, FQGNSA. Trimming removed 3 bases at V and 4 bases at J, with 12 bases between. The CDR3 totals 14 residues.